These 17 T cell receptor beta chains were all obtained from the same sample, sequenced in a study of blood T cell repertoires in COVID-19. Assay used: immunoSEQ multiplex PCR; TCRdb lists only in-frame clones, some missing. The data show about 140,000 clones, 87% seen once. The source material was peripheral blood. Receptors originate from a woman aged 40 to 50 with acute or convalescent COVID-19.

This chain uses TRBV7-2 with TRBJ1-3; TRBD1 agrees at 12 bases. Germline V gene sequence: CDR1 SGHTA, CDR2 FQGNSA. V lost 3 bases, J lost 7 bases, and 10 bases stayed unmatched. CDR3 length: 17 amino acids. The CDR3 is CASSFGTGGATGNTIYF. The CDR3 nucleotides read TGTGCCAGCAGCTTTGGGACAGGGGGCGCTACAGGGAACACCATATATTTT. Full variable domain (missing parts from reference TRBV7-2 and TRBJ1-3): GAGVSQSPSNKVTEKGKDVELRCDPISGHTALYWYRQSLGQGLEFLIYFQGNSAPDKSGLPSDRFSAERTGGSVSTLTIQRTQQEDSAVYLCASSFGTGGATGNTIYFGEGSWLTVV.

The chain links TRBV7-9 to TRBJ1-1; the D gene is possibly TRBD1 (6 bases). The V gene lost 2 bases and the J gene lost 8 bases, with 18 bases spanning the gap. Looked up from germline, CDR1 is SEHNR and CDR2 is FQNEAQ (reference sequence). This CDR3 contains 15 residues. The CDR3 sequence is CASSLKVRGQGEAFF. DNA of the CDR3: TGTGCCAGCAGCTTAAAAGTGAGAGGCCAGGGGGAAGCTTTCTTT.

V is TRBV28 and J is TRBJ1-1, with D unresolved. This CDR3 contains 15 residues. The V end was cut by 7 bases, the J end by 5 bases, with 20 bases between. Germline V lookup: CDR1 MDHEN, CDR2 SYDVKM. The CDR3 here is CASTPQGVGFTEAFF. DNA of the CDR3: TGTGCCAGCACCCCCCAAGGAGTAGGTTTTACTGAAGCTTTCTTT.

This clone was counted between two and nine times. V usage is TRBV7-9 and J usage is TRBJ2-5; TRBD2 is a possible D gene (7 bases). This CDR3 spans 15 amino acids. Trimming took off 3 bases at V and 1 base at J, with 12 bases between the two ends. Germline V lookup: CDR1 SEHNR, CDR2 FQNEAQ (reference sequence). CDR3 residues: CASSFLGGLQETQYF. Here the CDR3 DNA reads TGTGCCAGCAGCTTCCTCGGGGGGCTCCAAGAGACCCAGTACTTC.

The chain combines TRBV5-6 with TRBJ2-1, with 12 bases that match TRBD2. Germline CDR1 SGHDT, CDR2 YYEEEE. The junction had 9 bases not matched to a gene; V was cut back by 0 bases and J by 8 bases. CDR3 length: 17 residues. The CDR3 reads CASSLAPTSGRRDEQFF. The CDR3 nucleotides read TGTGCCAGCAGCTTGGCCCCGACTAGCGGGAGACGGGATGAGCAGTTCTTC. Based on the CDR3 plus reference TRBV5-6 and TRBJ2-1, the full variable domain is DAGVTQSPTHLIKTRGQQVTLRCSPKSGHDTVSWYQQALGQGPQFIFQYYEEEERQRGNFPDRFSGHQFPNYSSELNVNALLLGDSALYLCASSLAPTSGRRDEQFFGPGTRLTVL.

The CDR3 sequence: CASSLALAGDNEQFF. In DNA form, the CDR3 reads TGTGCCAGCAGCTTAGCTCTAGCGGGAGATAATGAGCAGTTCTTC. This chain uses TRBV11-2 with TRBJ2-1; 10 bases are a match to TRBD2. Germline values: CDR1 SGHAT, CDR2 FQNNGV. The junction had 4 bases not matched to a gene; V was cut back by 1 base and J by 7 bases. The CDR3 runs 15 residues.

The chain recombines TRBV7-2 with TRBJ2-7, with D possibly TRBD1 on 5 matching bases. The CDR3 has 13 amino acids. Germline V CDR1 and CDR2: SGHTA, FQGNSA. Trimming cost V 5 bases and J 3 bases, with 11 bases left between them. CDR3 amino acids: CASSPRADYEQYF. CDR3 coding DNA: TGTGCCAGCAGCCCCAGGGCCGACTACGAGCAGTACTTC.

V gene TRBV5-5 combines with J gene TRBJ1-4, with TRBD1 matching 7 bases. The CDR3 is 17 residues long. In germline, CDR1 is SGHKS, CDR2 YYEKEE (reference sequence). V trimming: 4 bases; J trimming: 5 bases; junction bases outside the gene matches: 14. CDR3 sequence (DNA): TGTGCCAGCAGCCCAATCGCAAGGGGGCAGAACAATGAAAAACTGTTTTTT. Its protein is CASSPIARGQNNEKLFF.

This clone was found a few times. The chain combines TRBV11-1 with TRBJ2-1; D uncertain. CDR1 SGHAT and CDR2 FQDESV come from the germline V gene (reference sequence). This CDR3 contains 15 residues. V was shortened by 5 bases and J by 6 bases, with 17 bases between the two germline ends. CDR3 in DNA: TGTGCCAGCAGCCAAATCTATGAGATGTTCAATGAGCAGTTCTTC. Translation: CASSQIYEMFNEQFF.

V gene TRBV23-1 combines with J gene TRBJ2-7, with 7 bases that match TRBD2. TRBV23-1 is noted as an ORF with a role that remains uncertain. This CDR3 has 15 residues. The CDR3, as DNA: TGCCCCCGCAGCCCCCGGGGGGATCCCCAATACGAGCAGTACTTC. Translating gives CPRSPRGDPQYEQYF.

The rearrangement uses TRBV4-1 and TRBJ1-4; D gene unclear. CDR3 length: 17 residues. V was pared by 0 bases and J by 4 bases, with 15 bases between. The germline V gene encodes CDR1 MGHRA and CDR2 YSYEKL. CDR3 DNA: TGCGCCAGCAGCCAAGATCACAATCGAGGTCTTAATGAAAAACTGTTTTTT. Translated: CASSQDHNRGLNEKLFF.

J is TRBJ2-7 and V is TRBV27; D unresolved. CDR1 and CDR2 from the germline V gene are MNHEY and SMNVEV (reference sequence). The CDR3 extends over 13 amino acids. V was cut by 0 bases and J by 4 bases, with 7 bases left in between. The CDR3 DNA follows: TGTGCCAGCAGTTTATCGAGCAGGTACGAGCAGTACTTC. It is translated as CASSLSSRYEQYF.

The DNA of the CDR3 is TGTGCCAGCAAGTACCGAGCGGGGCCCTCCTACGAGCAGTACTTC. Its protein is CASKYRAGPSYEQYF. This rearrangement joins TRBV6-5 to TRBJ2-7, with TRBD2 identical over 7 bases. CDR1 and CDR2 from the germline V gene are MNHEY and SVGAGI. The CDR3 length is 15 residues. The V and J ends lost 7 bases and 0 bases, in that order; junction bases with no gene match: 9.

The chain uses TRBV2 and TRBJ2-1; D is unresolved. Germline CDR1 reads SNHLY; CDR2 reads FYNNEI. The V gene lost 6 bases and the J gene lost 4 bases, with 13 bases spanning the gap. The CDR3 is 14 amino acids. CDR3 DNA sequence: TGTGCCAGCAGCAGAGGCCTTTTTTACAATGAGCAGTTCTTC. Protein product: CASSRGLFYNEQFF.

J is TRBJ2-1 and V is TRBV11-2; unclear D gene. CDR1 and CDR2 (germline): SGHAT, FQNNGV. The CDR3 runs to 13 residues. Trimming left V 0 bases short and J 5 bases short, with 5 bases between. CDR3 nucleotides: TGTGCCAGCAGCTTAGACAGAAACAATGAGCAGTTCTTC. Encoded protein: CASSLDRNNEQFF.

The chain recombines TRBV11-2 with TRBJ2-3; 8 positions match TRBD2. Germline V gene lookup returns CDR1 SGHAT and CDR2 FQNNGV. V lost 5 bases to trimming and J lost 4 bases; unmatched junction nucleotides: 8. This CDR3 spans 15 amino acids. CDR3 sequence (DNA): TGTGCCAGCAGCCTCCGGGGGGGCGGCCCAGATACGCAGTATTTT. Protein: CASSLRGGGPDTQYF.

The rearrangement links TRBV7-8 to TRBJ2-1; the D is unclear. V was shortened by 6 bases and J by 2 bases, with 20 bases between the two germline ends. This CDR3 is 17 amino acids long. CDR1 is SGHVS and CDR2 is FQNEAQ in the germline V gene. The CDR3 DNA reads TGTGCCAGCAGTCGACCTTTCATTTCTACGGCCTACAATGAGCAGTTCTTC. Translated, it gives CASSRPFISTAYNEQFF.